This TCR beta chain was recovered during a study of blood T cell repertoires in COVID-19. About the research overall: From T cells, B-cell-depleted T cells, or PBMCs came the material, which was cDNA or gDNA.

The CDR3 extends over 16 amino acids. Germline V gene lookup returns CDR1 MDHEN and CDR2 SYDVKM. Unmatched junction bases numbered 10, after V lost 2 bases and J lost 5 bases. Authors' data handling: Amplifying reference gene primers gave estimates of nucleated cell counts. Method: immunoSEQ multiplex PCR; TCRdb's copy keeps in-frame clones and lacks some. The DNA gave D and trimming, while V, J and clone size come from that table. The table records about 300,000 clones, around 90% of them present only once. This clone was seen a few times. Cohort placement rested on clinical history that participants reported themselves.

Sequences were obtained from PBMCs or T cells enriched from blood (not recorded which). The sequence was obtained from a man in his 60s who had recovered from COVID-19. J is TRBJ2-7 and V is TRBV28; 9 bases map to TRBD1. The CDR3 sequence: CASSLKDRGYQDEQYF. In nucleotides, the CDR3 is TGTGCCAGCAGTTTAAAGGACAGGGGATATCAGGACGAGCAGTACTTC. The entire variable domain, with the rest obtained from reference TRBV28 and TRBJ2-7, is as follows: DVKVTQSSRYLVKRTGEKVFLECVQDMDHENMFWYRQDPGLGLRLIYFSYDVKMKEKGDIPEGYSVSREKKERFSLILESASTNQTSMYLCASSLKDRGYQDEQYFGPGTRLTVT.